This TCR beta chain comes out of a study of T-cell reconstitution after alpha-beta-depleted transplantation in children. Trimming removed 9 bases at V and 0 bases at J, with 12 bases between. Germline CDR1 is LNHNV and CDR2 is YYDKDF (reference sequence). The CDR3 totals 14 residues. This clonotype was seen more than once but under ten times. Unique molecular identifiers were used to barcode this TCRbeta library. One entry per CDR3 protein, called by TCRdb with MiXCR from the PCR reads. The sample carries roughly 500,000 distinct CDR3 sequences, roughly 18% recorded once. The material sequenced was PBMCs from the stem cell graft donor, taken from the stem cell graft. The source of this sequence is a human donor who donated a stem cell graft to a child with acute lymphoblastic leukemia. The chain links TRBV15 to TRBJ1-5; D is perhaps TRBD1 (6 bases). The CDR3 nucleotides are TGTGCCACGACTTCAGGGGTTAGCAATCAGCCCCAGCATTTT. Translating it yields CATTSGVSNQPQHF.